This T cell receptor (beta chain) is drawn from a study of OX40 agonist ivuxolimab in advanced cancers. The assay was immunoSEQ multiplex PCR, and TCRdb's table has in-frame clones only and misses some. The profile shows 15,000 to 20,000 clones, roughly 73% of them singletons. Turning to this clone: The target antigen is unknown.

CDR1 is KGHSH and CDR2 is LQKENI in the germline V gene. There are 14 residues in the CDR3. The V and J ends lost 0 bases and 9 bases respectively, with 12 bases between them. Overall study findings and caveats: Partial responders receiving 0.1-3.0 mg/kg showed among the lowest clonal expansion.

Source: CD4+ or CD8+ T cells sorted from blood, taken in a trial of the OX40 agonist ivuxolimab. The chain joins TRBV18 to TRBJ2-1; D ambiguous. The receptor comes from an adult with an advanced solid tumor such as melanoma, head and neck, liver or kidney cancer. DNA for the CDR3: TGTGCCAGCTCACCACCTTTAAAGGGTAGTGAGCAGTTCTTC. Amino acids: CASSPPLKGSEQFF.